A selection of T cell receptor beta chains follows, all from one sample in a study of T cells in localized non-small cell lung cancer. TCRdb's copy holds only in-frame clones and misses some; the assay was immunoSEQ multiplex PCR. The repertoire holds under 30,000 clones, 90% seen once, with roughly 7.2% in the top ten. Sample: peripheral blood, taken before any cancer treatment. The receptor source for this set is a woman aged 35 to 70 with stage I lung adenocarcinoma. CDR3s include the opening cysteine and the closing phenylalanine or tryptophan. The order of the fields is J gene, V gene, D gene, clone size, CDR3 DNA, CDR3 protein. The D gene is left open where the match is weak. Part of the rows lack a size; the others show once, few, many or a class for expanded clones.

J: TRBJ1-1; V: TRBV18; D: -; size: -; DNA: TGTGCCAGCTCACCAGGGTCTAACACTGAAGCTTTCTTT; CDR3: CASSPGSNTEAFF
J: TRBJ1-2; V: TRBV20-1; D: -; size: few; DNA: TGCAGCGCACCGGGGGGCTACACCTTC; CDR3: CSAPGGYTF
J: TRBJ1-2; V: TRBV6-1; D: -; size: once; DNA: TGTGCCAGCAGGAGACCGCTCAACTATGGCTACACCTTC; CDR3: CASRRPLNYGYTF
J: TRBJ2-5; V: TRBV2; D: -; size: -; DNA: TGTGCCAGCAGTGAAGATCGGATGGCAGAGACCCAGTACTTC; CDR3: CASSEDRMAETQYF
J: TRBJ2-7; V: TRBV28; D: TRBD2; size: -; DNA: TGTGCCAGCAGTCCCTCCGGGACTAGCTCATACGAGCAGTACTTC; CDR3: CASSPSGTSSYEQYF
J: TRBJ1-3; V: TRBV30; D: -; size: -; DNA: TGTGCCTGGAGTATTCTCTCTGGAAACACCATATATTTT; CDR3: CAWSILSGNTIYF
J: TRBJ2-5; V: TRBV5-1; D: -; size: -; DNA: TGCGCCAGCACCCGGACACCGAAAGAGACCCAGTACTTC; CDR3: CASTRTPKETQYF
J: TRBJ2-7; V: TRBV5-1; D: -; size: -; DNA: TGCGCCAGCAGCTTGGGAGTCGGGGGCGAGCAGTACTTC; CDR3: CASSLGVGGEQYF
J: TRBJ1-1; V: TRBV10-1; D: -; size: once; DNA: TGCGCCAGCAGGCCGACCCTTAACACTGAAGCTTTCTTT; CDR3: CASRPTLNTEAFF
J: TRBJ1-1; V: TRBV5-5; D: -; size: -; DNA: TGTGCCAGCAGCCCTCTAACGGGAACCCGAACTGAAGCTTTCTTT; CDR3: CASSPLTGTRTEAFF
J: TRBJ2-7; V: TRBV4-1; D: -; size: -; DNA: TGCGCCAGCAGCCAAGATGGCCAGGGGCCGGGGGACTACGAGCAGTACTTC; CDR3: CASSQDGQGPGDYEQYF
J: TRBJ1-2; V: TRBV6-5; D: -; size: -; DNA: TGTGCCAGCAGTTACTCGGACGCCCCTAACTATGGCTACACCTTC; CDR3: CASSYSDAPNYGYTF
J: TRBJ2-7; V: TRBV5-4; D: TRBD2; size: -; DNA: TGTGCCAGCAGCTCCCCCGGGACTAGCAGGTACGAGCAGTACTTC; CDR3: CASSSPGTSRYEQYF
J: TRBJ2-7; V: TRBV2; D: TRBD1; size: -; DNA: TGTGCCAGCAGACCCGGGACAGCCTCCTACGAGCAGTACTTC; CDR3: CASRPGTASYEQYF
J: TRBJ1-5; V: TRBV2; D: TRBD1; size: -; DNA: TGTGCCAGCTCGGGACAGAGCAATCAGCCCCAGCATTTT; CDR3: CASSGQSNQPQHF
J: TRBJ2-7; V: TRBV4-1; D: TRBD1; size: -; DNA: TGCGCCAGCAGCCTACTTCCAGACAGGGTCCCTTACGAGCAGTACTTC; CDR3: CASSLLPDRVPYEQYF
J: TRBJ1-5; V: TRBV7-6; D: TRBD1; size: -; DNA: TGTGCCAGCAGCCCGGGACAGGGTCCGCCCCAGCATTTT; CDR3: CASSPGQGPPQHF
J: TRBJ2-3; V: TRBV11-3; D: -; size: -; DNA: TGTGCCAGCAGCTTCATGGATACAGATACGCAGTATTTT; CDR3: CASSFMDTDTQYF
J: TRBJ2-1; V: TRBV28; D: -; size: -; DNA: TGTGCCAGCAGGCCCATTACATGGGAATCCTACAATGAGCAGTTCTTC; CDR3: CASRPITWESYNEQFF
J: TRBJ2-7; V: TRBV5-8; D: TRBD2; size: -; DNA: TGTGCCAGCAGCTTGGGGCTAGCGGGAGAGGGCGAGCAGTACTTC; CDR3: CASSLGLAGEGEQYF
J: TRBJ2-3; V: TRBV5-1; D: TRBD2; size: -; DNA: TGCGCCAGCGCCGGGGCGGGAGGGCCCTCTGTCACAGATACGCAGTATTTT; CDR3: CASAGAGGPSVTDTQYF
J: TRBJ2-7; V: TRBV11-2; D: -; size: once; DNA: TGTGCCAGCAGCTGGGTCGGTTACCCCTACGAGCAGTACTTC; CDR3: CASSWVGYPYEQYF
J: TRBJ2-1; V: TRBV14; D: TRBD2; size: -; DNA: TGTGCCAGCAGCCTTAGCGGGACCCTCTCCTACAATGAGCAGTTCTTC; CDR3: CASSLSGTLSYNEQFF
J: TRBJ1-1; V: TRBV13; D: -; size: -; DNA: TGTGCCAGCAGCCCCCTGACAATTTTAACCGCTGAAGCTTTCTTT; CDR3: CASSPLTILTAEAFF
J: TRBJ1-1; V: TRBV14; D: TRBD1; size: -; DNA: TGTGCCAGCAGCCAGTGGACAGGGGTGACTGAAGCTTTCTTT; CDR3: CASSQWTGVTEAFF
J: TRBJ2-7; V: TRBV28; D: TRBD2; size: -; DNA: TGTGCCAGCACCTTAGCGGGAGACACGGGGGAGCAGTACTTC; CDR3: CASTLAGDTGEQYF
J: TRBJ2-3; V: TRBV7-9; D: TRBD1; size: -; DNA: TGTGCCAGCAGGCCCGACCGGGACAGGGTAACAGATACGCAGTATTTT; CDR3: CASRPDRDRVTDTQYF
J: TRBJ2-7; V: TRBV4-3; D: -; size: -; DNA: TGCGCCAGCAGCCCGACAGCCTGGGCCTCCGAGCAGTACTTC; CDR3: CASSPTAWASEQYF
J: TRBJ1-5; V: TRBV6-5; D: -; size: -; DNA: TGTGCCAGCAGTGAACAGGGTAATCAGCCCCAGCATTTT; CDR3: CASSEQGNQPQHF
J: TRBJ1-1; V: TRBV7-9; D: -; size: once; DNA: TGTGCCAGCAGCCGGACAGCAAACACTGAAGCTTTCTTT; CDR3: CASSRTANTEAFF
J: TRBJ2-1; V: TRBV27; D: -; size: once; DNA: TGTGCCAGCGGAAGTCCTAGGCAGGGCCCGTACAATGAGCAGTTCTTC; CDR3: CASGSPRQGPYNEQFF
J: TRBJ2-5; V: TRBV11-2; D: -; size: -; DNA: TGTGCCAGCAGCCGTCCCGGCTCATATGGGGAGACCCAGTACTTC; CDR3: CASSRPGSYGETQYF
J: TRBJ1-5; V: TRBV12-5; D: TRBD1; size: -; DNA: TGTGCTAGTGGTTTCCCGGAGCAGGGGGCTATTCAGCCCCAGCATTTT; CDR3: CASGFPEQGAIQPQHF
J: TRBJ1-2; V: TRBV5-6; D: -; size: -; DNA: TGTGCCAGTCAGCAGGGGCGGTATGGCTACACCTTC; CDR3: CASQQGRYGYTF
J: TRBJ2-4; V: TRBV5-5; D: TRBD1; size: -; DNA: TGTGCCAGCAGCCCTAGGGGGAACTTACAGGGGATAGCCAAAAACATTCAGTACTTC; CDR3: CASSPRGNLQGIAKNIQYF
J: TRBJ2-7; V: TRBV6-5; D: -; size: -; DNA: TGTGCCAGCACTTCCGGCTCCGGGGGCTCCTACGAGCAGTACTTC; CDR3: CASTSGSGGSYEQYF
J: TRBJ2-5; V: TRBV7-2; D: -; size: once; DNA: TGTGCCAGCAACTTAGTAGCGCTCGGGCAGGGGCGAGAGACCCAGTACTTC; CDR3: CASNLVALGQGRETQYF
J: TRBJ1-2; V: TRBV9; D: -; size: once; DNA: TGTGCCAGCAGCGCAGGACATTGGTCGGGGGACCCTAACTATGGCTACACCTTC; CDR3: CASSAGHWSGDPNYGYTF
J: TRBJ1-4; V: TRBV7-4; D: TRBD1; size: -; DNA: TGTGCCGTATTAAACAGGGGGGGTAGTGAAAAACTGTTTTTT; CDR3: CAVLNRGGSEKLFF
J: TRBJ2-7; V: TRBV7-9; D: TRBD1; size: -; DNA: TGTGCCAGCAGCGGAACCGGGACAGTGGGGGAGCAGTACTTC; CDR3: CASSGTGTVGEQYF
J: TRBJ1-5; V: TRBV28; D: -; size: -; DNA: TGTGCCAGCACCCACGCCACGGGGGGGCATCAGCCCCAGCATTTT; CDR3: CASTHATGGHQPQHF
J: TRBJ2-5; V: TRBV7-6; D: TRBD2; size: -; DNA: TGTGCCAGCAGCCCGGGACTAGCGGGATCTGAGACCCAGTACTTC; CDR3: CASSPGLAGSETQYF
J: TRBJ1-1; V: TRBV5-5; D: -; size: -; DNA: TGTGCCAGCAGAGGGCAAGGGGAGCTTAACACTGAAGCTTTCTTT; CDR3: CASRGQGELNTEAFF
J: TRBJ2-1; V: TRBV7-9; D: -; size: -; DNA: TGTGCCAGCATGCCGACGGGAAGCTACAATGAGCAGTTCTTC; CDR3: CASMPTGSYNEQFF